This T cell receptor (beta chain) was captured in a study of CD8 T cells in ankylosing spondylitis. A single record per CDR3 protein comes from TCRdb applying MiXCR to the 5' RACE reads. This sample has about 220,000 distinct CDR3 sequences, with roughly 25% found just once. At least ten counts were recorded for this clonotype. This CDR3 has 15 amino acids. CDR1 SGHDT and CDR2 YYEEEE come from the germline V gene. V gave up 3 bases and J gave up 8 bases, with 20 bases separating them. This sequence joins TRBV5-6 and TRBJ1-2; the D gene is possibly TRBD1 (6 bases). The TCR sequence derives from a male donor with ankylosing spondylitis or in good health (not recorded which). The sample comprised blood, either unsorted or a sorted T cell fraction (not recorded which). In DNA, the CDR3 is TGTGCCAGCAGCTATGTTGGGGGGCAAGTGGACGGCTACACCTTC. It yields the protein CASSYVGGQVDGYTF.